These T cell receptor beta chains were read from a single sample in a study of spatial heterogeneity in lung cancer. One entry per CDR3 protein, called by TCRdb with MiXCR from the 5' RACE reads. The sample carries some 4,900 distinct CDR3 sequences, more than 25% recorded once. The sample here was PBMCs, taken at surgery. These receptors were obtained from a male donor with early-stage non-small cell lung cancer. The CDR3 runs from the conserved cysteine through the conserved F or W. Fields, in order: J gene, clone size, V gene, D gene, CDR3 protein, CDR3 DNA. A D gene is named only where the DNA matches it firmly. Clone size is shown for a subset of rows, as once, few, many or a class of expanded clone.

j_gene: TRBJ2-3; abundance: NA; v_gene: TRBV5-1; d_gene: TRBD2; CDR3aa: CASSYDSGRTDTQYF; CDR3nt: TGCGCCAGCAGCTACGATAGCGGGAGAACAGATACGCAGTATTTT
j_gene: TRBJ2-7; abundance: medium-sized; v_gene: TRBV10-1; d_gene: TRBD1; CDR3aa: CASSVWTGESYEQYF; CDR3nt: TGCGCCAGCAGTGTATGGACAGGGGAATCCTACGAGCAGTACTTC
j_gene: TRBJ2-5; abundance: many; v_gene: TRBV28; d_gene: NA; CDR3aa: CACSPAGLQETQYF; CDR3nt: TGTGCCTGCTCTCCAGCGGGTCTCCAAGAGACCCAGTACTTC
j_gene: TRBJ2-5; abundance: medium-sized; v_gene: TRBV10-3; d_gene: NA; CDR3aa: CAISEDRYQETQYF; CDR3nt: TGTGCCATCAGTGAGGACAGGTACCAAGAGACCCAGTACTTC
j_gene: TRBJ2-2; abundance: NA; v_gene: TRBV5-1; d_gene: NA; CDR3aa: CASSTAGELFF; CDR3nt: TGCGCCAGCAGCACAGCCGGGGAGCTGTTTTTT
j_gene: TRBJ2-4; abundance: few; v_gene: TRBV19; d_gene: NA; CDR3aa: CASSGIVNIQYF; CDR3nt: TGTGCCAGTAGTGGTATCGTCAACATTCAGTACTTC
j_gene: TRBJ2-7; abundance: NA; v_gene: TRBV28; d_gene: NA; CDR3aa: CASSSWVRSYEQYF; CDR3nt: TGTGCCAGCAGTTCATGGGTACGTTCCTACGAGCAGTACTTC
j_gene: TRBJ2-3; abundance: NA; v_gene: TRBV10-1; d_gene: TRBD2; CDR3aa: CASTGTSGMTDTQYF; CDR3nt: TGCGCCAGCACTGGGACTAGCGGGATGACAGATACGCAGTATTTT
j_gene: TRBJ1-6; abundance: medium-sized; v_gene: TRBV18; d_gene: TRBD1; CDR3aa: CASSPAGTGVDNSPLHF; CDR3nt: TGTGCCAGCTCACCCGCCGGGACAGGGGTCGATAATTCACCCCTCCACTTT
j_gene: TRBJ2-1; abundance: medium-sized; v_gene: TRBV10-2; d_gene: NA; CDR3aa: CASSESNIDNEQFF; CDR3nt: TGCGCCAGCAGTGAGTCAAACATCGACAATGAGCAGTTCTTC
j_gene: TRBJ1-6; abundance: medium-sized; v_gene: TRBV5-6; d_gene: NA; CDR3aa: CASSLGQTWNSSLHF; CDR3nt: TGTGCCAGCAGCTTGGGGCAGACCTGGAATTCATCCCTCCACTTT
j_gene: TRBJ2-7; abundance: medium-sized; v_gene: TRBV27; d_gene: TRBD1; CDR3aa: CASSDPGTGVVGEQYF; CDR3nt: TGTGCCAGCAGCGACCCGGGGACAGGGGTTGTGGGGGAGCAGTACTTC
j_gene: TRBJ2-1; abundance: many; v_gene: TRBV20-1; d_gene: TRBD1; CDR3aa: CSAWTGTNEQFF; CDR3nt: TGCAGTGCCTGGACAGGGACCAATGAGCAGTTCTTC
j_gene: TRBJ2-1; abundance: medium-sized; v_gene: TRBV7-2; d_gene: TRBD2; CDR3aa: CASSLTTVTSVFF; CDR3nt: TGTGCCAGCAGCTTAACTACCGTGACTAGCGTGTTCTTC
j_gene: TRBJ2-1; abundance: NA; v_gene: TRBV28; d_gene: NA; CDR3aa: CASGIRGSYNEQFF; CDR3nt: TGTGCCAGCGGAATCAGGGGCTCCTACAATGAGCAGTTCTTC
j_gene: TRBJ2-7; abundance: NA; v_gene: TRBV10-2; d_gene: NA; CDR3aa: CASSEENNEQYF; CDR3nt: TGCGCCAGCAGTGAGGAAAATAACGAGCAGTACTTC
j_gene: TRBJ2-3; abundance: medium-sized; v_gene: TRBV25-1; d_gene: TRBD2; CDR3aa: CASTPGGSTDTQYF; CDR3nt: TGTGCCAGCACCCCCGGGGGGTCCACAGATACGCAGTATTTT
j_gene: TRBJ1-1; abundance: medium-sized; v_gene: TRBV20-1; d_gene: TRBD1; CDR3aa: CSASGGRQGSTEAFF; CDR3nt: TGCAGTGCTAGCGGGGGGAGACAGGGAAGCACTGAAGCTTTCTTT
j_gene: TRBJ2-7; abundance: NA; v_gene: TRBV5-5; d_gene: NA; CDR3aa: CASSLEDITEQYF; CDR3nt: TGTGCCAGCAGCTTGGAGGACATAACCGAGCAGTACTTC
j_gene: TRBJ1-5; abundance: many; v_gene: TRBV2; d_gene: NA; CDR3aa: CASNLAGAQHF; CDR3nt: TGTGCCAGCAATCTGGCCGGGGCCCAGCATTTT